Shown below are 5 T cell receptor beta chains from a single sample sequenced in a study of CD8+ T cells in alopecia areata. Once RNA had been extracted, it was reverse transcribed into cDNA to act as the sequencing template. Here immunoSEQ multiplex PCR was the method, and the copy in TCRdb shows in-frame clones only, minus some. The repertoire consists of under 250,000 clones, with roughly 50% occurring once and the leading ten covering roughly 5.3%. The sample consisted of CD8+ T cells sorted from blood. Source of these receptors: a human donor in good health.

This clone was seen a handful of times. The CDR3 region is CASSEKTVNSNQPQHF. The CDR3 nucleotides are TGTGCCAGCAGTGAAAAAACAGTAAATAGCAATCAGCCCCAGCATTTT. V and J are TRBV6-1 and TRBJ1-5; D call uncertain. V lost 2 bases, J lost 0 bases, and 11 bases lay in between. Germline V CDR1 and CDR2: MNHNS, SASEGT. The CDR3 totals 16 residues.

The V gene is TRBV30, the J gene TRBJ1-1; D gene unclear. Trimming removed 1 base from V and 1 base from J, with 4 bases in between. Germline lookup yields CDR1 GTSNPN and CDR2 SVGIG (reference sequence). This CDR3 comprises 12 residues. In DNA form, the CDR3 reads TGTGCCTGGAGTGAGGGGAACACTGAAGCTTTCTTT. Translating it yields CAWSEGNTEAFF.

This clone came up a few times. The rearrangement uses TRBV18 and TRBJ2-5, with a weak D call TRBD1 (5 bases). The CDR3 has 15 residues. Germline V lookup: CDR1 KGHSH, CDR2 LQKENI. Trimming stripped 0 bases from V and 2 bases from J, with 10 bases between. This CDR3 is CASSPPFKGQETQYF. The CDR3 nucleotides read TGTGCCAGCTCACCACCCTTTAAGGGGCAAGAGACCCAGTACTTC.

This chain joins TRBV4-2 and TRBJ2-6; 11 nucleotides agree with TRBD2. This CDR3 is 20 amino acids long. V lost 2 bases and J lost 0; bases outside the gene matches: 9. The germline gives CDR1 LGHNA, CDR2 YNFKEQ. The CDR3, as DNA: TGTGCCAGCAGCCAACGGGGAGGTACTAGCGGGGGCTCTGGGGCCAACGTCCTGACTTTC. This translates into CASSQRGGTSGGSGANVLTF.

This clone was picked up many times. The rearrangement links TRBV12-5 to TRBJ1-5; maybe TRBD1 (5 bases). Trimming shortened V by 3 bases and J by 6 bases, and 15 bases separated the two germline ends. CDR1 and CDR2 (germline): LGHNT, FRNRAP. The CDR3 spans 15 residues. The CDR3 sequence is CASGLSGTTIQPQHF. For the CDR3, the DNA is TGTGCTAGTGGTTTATCCGGGACCACAATTCAGCCCCAGCATTTT.